The 30 T cell receptor beta chains below all came from one sample that was sequenced in a study of patients and donors after allogeneic stem cell transplantation. TCRdb processed the RT-PCR reads anew with MiXCR; each CDR3 protein has one entry. The sample holds over 350,000 distinct CDR3 sequences; 15% to 20% are singletons and the top ten take less than 8.5%. Input material: blood, either unsorted or a sorted T cell fraction (not recorded which). Receptor source: a human donor who was either an allogeneic HSCT recipient or a stem cell or donor lymphocyte infusion donor (not recorded which). It is not recorded whose cells these are; they may come from a transplant donor.

The V and J genes are TRBV4-2 and TRBJ2-7; 7 bases match TRBD2. The CDR3 extends over 16 amino acids. Germline V gives CDR1 LGHNA, CDR2 YNFKEQ. The ends lost 3 bases at V and 5 bases at J; junction bases unmatched: 13. This chain's CDR3 is CASSHPRSGESNEQYF. As DNA, the CDR3 is TGTGCCAGCAGCCATCCCAGGAGCGGGGAATCCAACGAGCAGTACTTC.

This clonotype was found a few times. The V call is TRBV11-2, the J call TRBJ2-1, with 8 bases that match TRBD2. Per the germline V gene, CDR1 is SGHAT and CDR2 is FQNNGV. The CDR3 totals 15 residues. The ends lost 4 bases at V and 3 bases at J; junction bases unmatched: 5. CDR3 protein: CASSSLAGRYNEQFF. In nucleotides, the CDR3 is TGTGCCAGCAGCTCGCTAGCGGGTCGCTACAATGAGCAGTTCTTC.

This clonotype was detected only a few times. The chain links TRBV3-1 to TRBJ1-2; D perhaps matches TRBD1 (5 bases). Germline V gene sequence: CDR1 LGHDT, CDR2 YNNKEL (reference sequence). The CDR3 length is 16 residues. The ends were cut back, 1 base at V and 4 bases at J, with 16 bases in the middle. CDR3 bases: TGTGCCAGCAGCCAAGGAGGGGCCCGGGGTGCCTATGGCTACACCTTC. Translation gives CASSQGGARGAYGYTF. Drawing the rest from reference TRBV3-1 and TRBJ1-2, the complete variable domain is DTAVSQTPKYLVTQMGNDKSIKCEQNLGHDTMYWYKQDSKKFLKIMFSYNNKELIINETVPNRFSPKSPDKAHLNLHINSLELGDSAVYFCASSQGGARGAYGYTFGSGTRLTVV.

This clonotype was seen only a few times. Here the CDR3 DNA reads TGTGCCAGCAGGGGGACAGGGGCCTACGAGCAGTACTTC. Amino acids: CASRGTGAYEQYF. The gene calls are TRBV7-9 and TRBJ2-7, with 10 bases that match TRBD1. V was clipped by 6 bases and J by 2 bases; unmatched bases: 1. There are 13 residues in the CDR3. CDR1 is SEHNR and CDR2 is FQNEAQ in the germline V gene (reference sequence). Drawing the rest from reference TRBV7-9 and TRBJ2-7, the complete variable domain is DTGVSQNPRHKITKRGQNVTFRCDPISEHNRLYWYRQTLGQGPEFLTYFQNEAQLEKSRLLSDRFSAERPKGSFSTLEIQRTEQGDSAMYLCASRGTGAYEQYFGPGTRLTVT.

This clonotype occurred a few times. J is TRBJ2-2 and V is TRBV4-1; D may be TRBD1 (5 bases). CDR1 is MGHRA, CDR2 YSYEKL, per germline. Deletions cut 2 bases from V and 6 bases from J, with 10 bases between. The CDR3 is made up of 14 amino acids. The CDR3 here is CASSQLGASGELFF. The CDR3 region has the DNA TGCGCCAGCAGCCAACTAGGGGCATCCGGGGAGCTGTTTTTT.

This clonotype was observed a handful of times. This chain uses TRBV5-1 with TRBJ1-2; a weak D match, TRBD1 (6 bases). Trimming shortened V by 4 bases and J by 2 bases, and 12 bases separated the two germline ends. The CDR3 loop spans 14 amino acids. Germline CDR1 SGHRS, CDR2 YFSETQ. CDR3 region: CASSLRDTNYGYTF. The CDR3 DNA follows: TGCGCCAGCAGCCTCCGGGACACCAACTATGGCTACACCTTC.

This clonotype was recorded at least ten times. The rearrangement joins TRBV6-5 to TRBJ2-3; D remains unclear. V lost 6 bases, J lost 7 bases, and 11 bases lay in between. The CDR3 spans 12 residues. Per the germline V gene, CDR1 is MNHEY and CDR2 is SVGAGI. The CDR3 sequence is CASSRQRNTQYF. The DNA for the CDR3 is TGTGCCAGCAGCCGACAACGCAATACGCAGTATTTT.

This clonotype was seen a handful of times. The rearrangement uses TRBV5-1 and TRBJ1-1; tentative D call: TRBD1 (6 bases). Trimming took off 4 bases at V and 1 base at J, with 14 bases between the two ends. The germline V gene has CDR1 SGHRS and CDR2 YFSETQ. CDR3 length: 15 residues. CDR3 region: CASSKGRGKNTEAFF. In nucleotides, the CDR3 is TGCGCCAGCAGCAAGGGCAGGGGAAAGAACACTGAAGCTTTCTTT.

The rearrangement joins TRBV24-1 to TRBJ2-1, with D uncertain. The CDR3 extends over 14 amino acids. Deletions cut 0 bases from V and 7 bases from J, with 9 bases between. CDR1 and CDR2 (germline): KGHDR, SFDVKD. CDR3 loop: CATSDLVRGNEQFF. The CDR3 DNA sequence: TGTGCCACCAGTGATTTGGTCAGAGGAAATGAGCAGTTCTTC.

This clonotype has only a few counts. V gene TRBV7-9 combines with J gene TRBJ1-5; D gene unclear. V was cut by 1 base and J by 1 base, with 8 bases left in between. Germline loops: CDR1 SEHNR, CDR2 FQNEAQ (reference sequence). The CDR3 covers 15 residues. CDR3 nucleotides: TGTGCCAGCAGCTTAGAATCGGGCAGCAATCAGCCCCAGCATTTT. This translates into CASSLESGSNQPQHF.

The gene calls are TRBV24-1 and TRBJ2-1, with 11 bases aligning to TRBD1. The CDR3 is 14 residues long. Germline lookup yields CDR1 KGHDR and CDR2 SFDVKD. The V and J ends lost 3 bases and 10 bases, in that order; junction bases with no gene match: 4. CDR3 sequence: CATSDGQGANEQFF. In DNA form, the CDR3 reads TGTGCCACCAGTGATGGACAGGGGGCAAACGAGCAGTTCTTC.

The CDR3 region has the DNA TGTGCCAGCAGCCAGAAGACAGGGAGCACAGATACGCAGTATTTT. This sequence encodes CASSQKTGSTDTQYF. The chain carries TRBV7-3 and TRBJ2-3; 7 positions agree with TRBD1. The junction had 5 bases not matched to a gene; V was cut back by 5 bases and J by 0 bases. CDR3 length: 15 amino acids. Germline V CDR1 and CDR2: SGHTA, FQGTGA. The entire variable domain, with the rest obtained from reference TRBV7-3 and TRBJ2-3, is as follows: GAGVSQTPSNKVTEKGKYVELRCDPISGHTALYWYRQSLGQGPEFLIYFQGTGAADDSGLPNDRFFAVRPEGSVSTLKIQRTERGDSAVYLCASSQKTGSTDTQYFGPGTRLTVL.

The gene calls are TRBV4-1 and TRBJ1-3; no clear D. This CDR3 has 15 amino acids. Trimming cost V 3 bases and J 0 bases, with 9 bases left between them. Germline assignment: CDR1 MGHRA and CDR2 YSYEKL. The CDR3: CASSQYQDSGNTIYF. The CDR3 region has the DNA TGCGCCAGCAGCCAGTACCAAGACTCTGGAAACACCATATATTTT.

This clonotype was seen ten or more times. The rearrangement joins TRBV4-1 to TRBJ1-1; D is unresolved. Trimming removed 0 bases at V and 5 bases at J, with 19 bases between. Germline assignment: CDR1 MGHRA and CDR2 YSYEKL. The CDR3 is 17 residues long. CDR3 residues: CASSQEKLWARMTEAFF. The CDR3 DNA sequence: TGCGCCAGCAGCCAAGAGAAGTTGTGGGCGCGTATGACTGAAGCTTTCTTT.

This clonotype was seen a few times. The J gene is TRBJ2-7, the V gene TRBV30; 9 bases are shared with TRBD2. Germline trimming cut 3 bases from V and 2 bases from J; bases unmatched to any gene: 2. CDR3 length equals 13 residues. Germline CDR1 GTSNPN, CDR2 SVGIG (reference sequence). Here the CDR3 reads CAWRASGAYEQYF. CDR3 DNA sequence: TGTGCCTGGAGGGCTAGCGGGGCCTACGAGCAGTACTTC.

This clonotype turned up a few times. The rearrangement joins TRBV29-1 to TRBJ2-7; D is possibly TRBD2 (6 bases). The ends were cut back, 3 bases at V and 2 bases at J, with 17 bases in the middle. CDR1 is SQVTM and CDR2 is ANQGSEA in the germline V gene. The CDR3 runs to 15 residues. The CDR3 loop reads CSVDGVAERTYEQYF. DNA of the CDR3: TGCAGCGTTGATGGGGTAGCGGAGAGGACCTACGAGCAGTACTTC.

The V call is TRBV7-2, the J call TRBJ1-2; TRBD1 agrees at 7 bases. Germline assignment: CDR1 SGHTA and CDR2 FQGNSA. The CDR3 length is 15 residues. V shed 7 bases, J shed 8 bases, and the junction held 16 bases outside the gene matches. The CDR3 nucleotides read TGTGCCAGCACTACTCAAGGGGGCCCTGTCCCGGGCTACACCTTC. Protein product: CASTTQGGPVPGYTF.

This clonotype was seen only a few times. The V call is TRBV13, the J call TRBJ2-1, with 12 bases that match TRBD2. The CDR3 sequence is 15 residues long. Unmatched junction bases numbered 7, after V lost 5 bases and J lost 8 bases. Germline CDR1 PRHDT, CDR2 FYEKMQ (reference sequence). Here the CDR3 reads CASSILAGGLDEQFF. The DNA of the CDR3 is TGTGCCAGCAGCATCCTAGCGGGGGGGCTCGATGAGCAGTTCTTC.

This clonotype was recorded at least ten times. V usage is TRBV10-3 and J usage is TRBJ1-1; D not resolved. Germline CDR1 ENHRY, CDR2 SYGVKD. The CDR3 totals 12 residues. V lost 8 bases to trimming and J lost 2 bases, with 9 bases between them. The CDR3 bases are TGTGCCATCGGTGGAGTCAACACTGAAGCTTTCTTT. Residues: CAIGGVNTEAFF.

J is TRBJ2-1 and V is TRBV20-1; 9 nucleotides match TRBD1. J was trimmed by 3 bases and V by 3 bases; bases with no gene match: 3. This CDR3 is built from 14 residues. Germline V gene lookup returns CDR1 DFQATT and CDR2 SNEGSKA (reference sequence). The CDR3 region is CSASGQGNYNEQFF. The CDR3 nucleotides are TGCAGTGCTAGCGGACAGGGGAACTACAATGAGCAGTTCTTC.

Only a few counts were recorded for this clonotype. The chain employs TRBV20-1 and TRBJ2-3, with 9 bases identical to TRBD2. Germline CDR1 and CDR2: DFQATT and SNEGSKA (reference sequence). This CDR3 spans 15 amino acids. V trimming: 1 base; J trimming: 5 bases; junction bases outside the gene matches: 7. CDR3 bases: TGCAGTGCTAGAGTTAGCGGGGGATACAGAGATACGCAGTATTTT. It translates to CSARVSGGYRDTQYF.

This clonotype appeared many times. The chain joins TRBV5-1 to TRBJ2-7; D not certain. Per the germline V gene, CDR1 is SGHRS and CDR2 is YFSETQ. The CDR3 is 12 residues long. Trimming removed 9 bases from V and 0 bases from J, with 10 bases in between. The CDR3 DNA sequence: TGCGCCACCAGTAGACACTCCTACGAGCAGTACTTC. Amino acid sequence: CATSRHSYEQYF.

V is TRBV5-1 and J is TRBJ1-2; possible D gene TRBD1, 6 bases. This CDR3 region has 14 residues. In germline, CDR1 is SGHRS, CDR2 YFSETQ. The ends were cut back, 4 bases at V and 5 bases at J, with 15 bases in the middle. CDR3 protein: CASSAQGLDYGYTF. CDR3 DNA sequence: TGCGCCAGCAGCGCACAGGGACTTGATTATGGCTACACCTTC.

Only a few counts were recorded for this clonotype. The chain uses TRBV7-2 and TRBJ1-3, with D possibly matching TRBD1 (6 bases). Germline V gene sequence: CDR1 SGHTA, CDR2 FQGNSA. V dropped 4 bases and J dropped 4 bases, with 14 bases sitting between them. The CDR3 is 15 residues long. CDR3 loop: CASSSSGTPGNTIYF. CDR3 coding DNA: TGTGCCAGCAGCTCTTCCGGGACACCAGGAAACACCATATATTTT.

This clonotype was observed a few times. V is TRBV7-9 and J is TRBJ2-5; D call uncertain. In germline, CDR1 is SEHNR, CDR2 FQNEAQ (reference sequence). The length of the CDR3 is 12 residues. Trimming pared 4 bases from V and 2 bases from J, leaving 5 bases between. The CDR3 loop is CASSSIQETQYF. The CDR3 region has the DNA TGTGCCAGCAGCTCCATTCAAGAGACCCAGTACTTC.

The sample holds a few counts of this clonotype. The chain uses TRBV29-1 and TRBJ2-7; 9 positions match TRBD1. CDR1 and CDR2 (germline): SQVTM, ANQGSEA. The trim removed 7 bases at V and 3 bases at J, leaving 1 base unmatched. This CDR3 is built from 11 residues. CDR3 coding DNA: TGCAGCGGGGGACAGGGCTACGAGCAGTACTTC. This translates into CSGGQGYEQYF.

The rearrangement uses TRBV5-1 and TRBJ2-2; no definite D call. From germline, CDR1 is SGHRS and CDR2 YFSETQ. The CDR3 spans 15 residues. The V end was cut by 4 bases, the J end by 5 bases, with 15 bases between. The CDR3, as DNA: TGCGCCAGCAGCAAAGGACCACCATTAACCGGGGAGCTGTTTTTT. Its translation is CASSKGPPLTGELFF.

This clonotype was recorded a few times. The gene calls are TRBV6-5 and TRBJ2-5; TRBD1 might be the D (6 bases). The germline CDR1 and CDR2 sequences are MNHEY and SVGAGI. V was shortened by 0 bases and J by 1 base, with 9 bases between the two germline ends. The CDR3 spans 15 residues. The CDR3 sequence is CASSYSRTVQETQYF. CDR3 nucleotide sequence: TGTGCCAGCAGTTACTCGAGGACAGTCCAAGAGACCCAGTACTTC.

This chain joins TRBV6-5 and TRBJ1-3, with D perhaps TRBD1 (5 bases). The V gene lost 0 bases and the J gene lost 4 bases, with 16 bases spanning the gap. The CDR3 loop spans 17 amino acids. The V gene's germline CDR1 is MNHEY and CDR2 SVGAGI. The CDR3 here is CASSYSGGAGRGNTIYF. CDR3 DNA: TGTGCCAGCAGTTACTCGGGAGGTGCAGGGAGGGGAAACACCATATATTTT.

This clonotype was recorded a few times. V usage is TRBV6-5 and J usage is TRBJ2-7, with 12 bases matching TRBD1. Losses at the gene ends were 2 bases for V and 5 bases for J; bases not matched to a gene: 4. Germline CDR1 MNHEY, CDR2 SVGAGI. This CDR3 is 15 amino acids long. CDR3 coding DNA: TGTGCCAGCAGTTACGTGGGACAGGGGGCCGACGAGCAGTACTTC. This encodes CASSYVGQGADEQYF.